Following are 22 T cell receptor beta chains from one sample sequenced in a study of T cells in Graves' hyperthyroidism and ophthalmopathy. TCR beta CDR3 regions were amplified from RNA transcripts. TCR CDR3 underwent first-round RT-PCR with the HTBI primer set. TCRdb re-analysed the multiplex PCR reads in MiXCR, keeping a single row per CDR3 protein. Of 550,000 to 650,000 distinct CDR3 sequences in the sample, roughly 15% were seen once. Sequencing used blood. The source is a middle-aged woman with Graves' hyperthyroidism.

V and J are TRBV3-1 and TRBJ1-2, with no clear D. The germline CDR1 and CDR2 sequences are LGHDT and YNNKEL (reference sequence). Trimming shortened V by 1 base and J by 5 bases, and 5 bases separated the two germline ends. The CDR3 is 12 amino acids. The DNA for the CDR3 is TGTGCCAGCAGCCAAGTACATTATGGCTACACCTTC. Amino acids: CASSQVHYGYTF.

The rearrangement uses TRBV4-1 and TRBJ2-7; 8 bases map to TRBD2. The CDR3 is 15 amino acids. The germline gives CDR1 MGHRA, CDR2 YSYEKL. The V and J ends lost 0 bases and 7 bases, in that order; junction bases with no gene match: 8. The CDR3, as DNA: TGCGCCAGCAGCCAAGATCTCGGGAGGGTGGGGGAGCAGTACTTC. Translated, it gives CASSQDLGRVGEQYF.

This clonotype was seen many times. The J gene is TRBJ1-1, the V gene TRBV20-1; D may be TRBD1 (6 bases). V was clipped by 5 bases and J by 4 bases, with 11 bases between them. Germline V gene data show CDR1 as DFQATT and CDR2 as SNEGSKA (reference sequence). CDR3 size: 12 residues. The CDR3 reads CSARWTATEAFF. Here the CDR3 DNA reads TGCAGTGCTCGATGGACAGCCACTGAAGCTTTCTTT.

This clonotype appeared many times. The chain joins TRBV12-3 or TRBV12-4 to TRBJ1-1; TRBD1 might be the D (5 bases). The germline V and J ends were trimmed by 3 bases and 7 bases, with 9 bases remaining between them. The CDR3 length is 12 residues. The CDR3 region is CASSLAGVEAFF. The CDR3 nucleotides are TGTGCCAGCAGTTTGGCGGGGGTTGAAGCTTTCTTT.

This clonotype was observed a handful of times. The chain recombines TRBV11-2 with TRBJ2-2; D is uncertain. Germline CDR1 and CDR2: SGHAT and FQNNGV. The V and J ends lost 0 bases and 0 bases respectively, with 5 bases between them. This CDR3 has 15 amino acids. The DNA of the CDR3 is TGTGCCAGCAGCTTAGACTTTCCGAACACCGGGGAGCTGTTTTTT. It codes for CASSLDFPNTGELFF. Full variable domain (missing parts from reference TRBV11-2 and TRBJ2-2): EAGVAQSPRYKIIEKRQSVAFWCNPISGHATLYWYQQILGQGPKLLIQFQNNGVVDDSQLPKDRFSAERLKGVDSTLKIQPAKLEDSAVYLCASSLDFPNTGELFFGEGSRLTVL.

This clonotype has a count of ten or more. The V call is TRBV20-1, the J call TRBJ2-3; 14 bases fit TRBD2. Germline CDR1 DFQATT, CDR2 SNEGSKA (reference sequence). Trimming took 3 bases from V and 5 from J; bases not matched to a gene: 10. The length of the CDR3 is 17 residues. CDR3 sequence: CSASETSGRASGDTQYF. CDR3 nucleotides: TGCAGTGCTAGCGAGACTAGCGGGAGGGCCTCGGGAGATACGCAGTATTTT.

This clonotype was seen at least ten times. The chain employs TRBV20-1 and TRBJ2-5, with no clear D. CDR3 size: 13 residues. Trimming removed 3 bases from V and 4 bases from J, with 12 bases in between. Germline CDR1 is DFQATT and CDR2 is SNEGSKA (reference sequence). CDR3 in amino acids: CSASVTIRETQYF. CDR3 DNA sequence: TGCAGTGCTAGTGTTACCATCAGAGAGACCCAGTACTTC.

The chain recombines TRBV7-9 with TRBJ2-2; maybe TRBD2 (6 bases). There are 14 residues in the CDR3. Between the trimmed V and J ends, which lost 3 bases and 7 bases, there was a span of 12 bases. Per the germline V gene, CDR1 is SEHNR and CDR2 is FQNEAQ (reference sequence). The CDR3 here is CASSFSGGVGELFF. CDR3 bases: TGTGCCAGCAGCTTTAGCGGAGGGGTCGGGGAGCTGTTTTTT.

The table lists this clonotype with a few counts. This chain uses TRBV27 with TRBJ2-3; TRBD2 agrees at 9 bases. The germline gives CDR1 MNHEY, CDR2 SMNVEV (reference sequence). The CDR3 spans 16 residues. V was clipped by 5 bases and J by 7 bases; unmatched bases: 13. The CDR3 DNA follows: TGTGCCAGCAGTCCGCGGACTAGCGAACGAGGGAATACGCAGTATTTT. Residues: CASSPRTSERGNTQYF.

This clonotype showed up many times. The genes are TRBV10-3 and TRBJ2-1; 13 nucleotides agree with TRBD2. Per the germline V gene, CDR1 is ENHRY and CDR2 is SYGVKD. The V segment lost 0 bases and the J segment 6 bases; nucleotides outside the gene matches: 2. This CDR3 spans 16 amino acids. Written as DNA, the CDR3 is TGTGCCATCAGTGAGTCTCGGACTAGCGGGAGCAATGAGCAGTTCTTC. Its translation: CAISESRTSGSNEQFF.

J is TRBJ1-4 and V is TRBV12-5, with D possibly matching TRBD1 (5 bases). The germline V gene has CDR1 LGHNT and CDR2 FRNRAP. Trimming stripped 3 bases from V and 2 bases from J, with 19 bases between. The CDR3 sequence is 18 residues long. The CDR3 DNA reads TGTGCTAGTGGTTTTTGGGCAGGGAAGTTCAGTACTAATGAAAAACTGTTTTTT. Translating it yields CASGFWAGKFSTNEKLFF.

The sample holds many counts of this clonotype. The chain combines TRBV7-9 with TRBJ2-7, with D maybe TRBD2 (6 bases). The CDR3 spans 15 residues. The germline CDR1 and CDR2 sequences are SEHNR and FQNEAQ (reference sequence). The V end lost 5 bases, the J end lost 6 bases, and 20 bases lay between the germline ends. This CDR3 reads CASSTPPGAASEQYF. The CDR3 DNA is TGTGCCAGCAGCACACCGCCGGGAGCAGCTAGCGAGCAGTACTTC.

This clonotype has just a few counts. A much bigger clone sits one base away, suggesting this may be a read error. This rearrangement joins TRBV28 to TRBJ2-3, with 13 bases that match TRBD2. The trim removed 8 bases at V and 4 bases at J, leaving 3 bases unmatched. The germline CDR1 and CDR2 sequences are MDHEN and SYDVKM. The CDR3 length is 14 residues. CDR3 DNA sequence: TGTGCCAGCGACACTAGCGGGAGGGCAGATACGCAGTATTTT. Translating it yields CASDTSGRADTQYF.

This clonotype was picked up many times. The CDR3 DNA reads TGTGCCAGCAGGAGTAGCTGGGACTCAATCTACGAGCAGTACTTC. Its translation is CASRSSWDSIYEQYF. The chain uses TRBV27 and TRBJ2-7; D might be TRBD2 (6 bases). Trimming shortened V by 6 bases and J by 3 bases, and 18 bases separated the two germline ends. CDR3 length: 15 amino acids. Germline V gene lookup returns CDR1 MNHEY and CDR2 SMNVEV (reference sequence).

At least ten counts were recorded for this clonotype. The chain is built from TRBV3-1 and TRBJ1-1; D is uncertain. Germline loops: CDR1 LGHDT, CDR2 YNNKEL (reference sequence). V lost 1 base to trimming and J lost 4 bases, with 7 bases between them. The CDR3 runs 13 residues. CDR3 DNA sequence: TGTGCCAGCAGCCAAGTTATAGGCACTGAAGCTTTCTTT. Protein sequence: CASSQVIGTEAFF. Full variable domain (rest looked up from reference TRBV3-1 and TRBJ1-1): DTAVSQTPKYLVTQMGNDKSIKCEQNLGHDTMYWYKQDSKKFLKIMFSYNNKELIINETVPNRFSPKSPDKAHLNLHINSLELGDSAVYFCASSQVIGTEAFFGQGTRLTVV.

This clonotype was counted only a few times. The chain joins TRBV30 to TRBJ2-3; TRBD2 matches 7 bases. CDR1 is GTSNPN, CDR2 SVGIG, per germline (reference sequence). After removal of 0 bases from V and 6 bases from J, the junction contained 9 bases not matched to a gene. The CDR3 runs 15 residues. The CDR3 bases are TGTGCCTGGAGTGTACTTGGCGGGGGATGGGATACGCAGTATTTT. The encoded protein is CAWSVLGGGWDTQYF.

This clonotype was counted at least ten times. This rearrangement joins TRBV28 to TRBJ2-7, with 9 nucleotides matching TRBD1. Germline CDR1 and CDR2: MDHEN and SYDVKM. The V and J ends lost 6 bases and 6 bases, in that order; junction bases with no gene match: 9. The CDR3 spans 14 residues. For the CDR3, the DNA is TGTGCCAGCAGCTTCGGGACAGGGCTGTCCGAGCAGTACTTC. This encodes CASSFGTGLSEQYF.

In this sample, this clonotype turned up a few times. This sequence joins TRBV20-1 and TRBJ2-5, with 14 bases lining up with TRBD2. Germline CDR1 and CDR2: DFQATT and SNEGSKA (reference sequence). This CDR3 comprises 18 residues. J lost 2 bases, V lost 0 bases, and 8 bases had no gene match. DNA for the CDR3: TGCAGTGCTAGAGATAACCCTCGACTAGCGGGAGGGCAAGAGACCCAGTACTTC. Its translation: CSARDNPRLAGGQETQYF.

This clonotype was counted ten times or more. The chain joins TRBV28 to TRBJ1-1; 9 nucleotides align to TRBD1. Germline CDR1 MDHEN, CDR2 SYDVKM. The CDR3 is 15 amino acids. Trimming removed 4 bases from V and 1 base from J; junction bases left unmatched: 4. The CDR3 sequence: CASSSQGAANTEAFF. The CDR3 DNA is TGTGCCAGCAGTTCACAGGGGGCAGCGAACACTGAAGCTTTCTTT.

This clonotype was detected many times. The V call is TRBV2, the J call TRBJ2-3; D might be TRBD1 or TRBD2, each matching 5 bases. This CDR3 has 13 amino acids. From germline, CDR1 is SNHLY and CDR2 FYNNEI. V was trimmed by 8 bases and J by 1 base, leaving 10 bases between them. The DNA for the CDR3 is TGTGCCAGCCGACGAGGGGGCACAGATACGCAGTATTTT. Translating gives CASRRGGTDTQYF.

This clonotype was seen at least ten times. The chain has TRBV12-3 or TRBV12-4 and TRBJ2-7, with D perhaps TRBD1 (6 bases). Trimming removed 6 bases from V and 4 bases from J, with 16 bases in between. This CDR3 spans 14 amino acids. The CDR3 reads CASRPGHATYEQYF. Written as DNA, the CDR3 is TGTGCCAGCAGACCGGGACACGCCACATACGAGCAGTACTTC.

This clonotype was recorded at least ten times. This sequence joins TRBV12-3 or TRBV12-4 and TRBJ2-1, with 8 bases matching TRBD2. This CDR3 comprises 16 residues. V lost 5 bases and J lost 7; bases outside the gene matches: 13. In DNA form, the CDR3 reads TGTGCCAGCAGTCCCCTAGGGGCGGGAGGCGGGAATGAGCAGTTCTTC. This translates into CASSPLGAGGGNEQFF.